These T cell receptor beta chains were read from a single sample in a study of shared clonotypes between healthy human individuals. TCRdb's table, derived via immunoSEQ multiplex PCR, lists solely in-frame clones and lacks some. Of about 600,000 clones detected, more than 95% appear once; the ten largest clones hold approximately 0.057%. The specimen sequenced was naive CD4+ T cells sorted from blood. The receptors originated from a woman in her thirties in good health. CDR3s include the opening cysteine and the closing phenylalanine or tryptophan. The D gene is left open where the match is weak. A row's size may be missing; if present it is once, few, many or a size class.

v_gene	len	abundance	j_gene	d_gene	CDR3nt	CDR3aa
TRBV5-1	17	.	TRBJ2-7	TRBD2	TGCGCCAGCAGCTCCGCTAGCGGGAGGGCGGGACTCTACGAGCAGTACTTC	CASSSASGRAGLYEQYF
TRBV19	15	.	TRBJ1-5	.	TGTGCCAGTAGCCTGGGAATACAGGTCAATCAGCCCCAGCATTTT	CASSLGIQVNQPQHF
TRBV6-5	14	.	TRBJ2-7	TRBD1	TGTGCCAGCAGTACCCGGGACAGGGTCTACGAGCAGTACTTC	CASSTRDRVYEQYF
TRBV28	18	.	TRBJ2-3	TRBD2	TGTGCCAGCAGATCGCTACCAGGACTAGCGGTACGCACAGATACGCAGTATTTT	CASRSLPGLAVRTDTQYF
TRBV5-4	14	once	TRBJ2-7	TRBD1	TGTGCCAGCAGCCGAGACAGGGCCGCCTACGAGCAGTACTTC	CASSRDRAAYEQYF
TRBV27	16	.	TRBJ1-1	TRBD1	TGTGCCAGCAGTTATCTCCCGACAGGGGGGGGAACTGAAGCTTTCTTT	CASSYLPTGGGTEAFF
TRBV5-1	13	.	TRBJ2-7	TRBD1	TGCGCCAGCAGCATGGGGACAGAATACGAGCAGTACTTC	CASSMGTEYEQYF
TRBV4-2	14	once	TRBJ2-7	TRBD2	TGTGCCAGCAGCCAACTAGCGGGAGAGGTCGAGCAGTACTTC	CASSQLAGEVEQYF
TRBV19	14	.	TRBJ2-2	TRBD1	TGTGCCACCACGGACAGGGTAAACACCGGGGAGCTGTTTTTT	CATTDRVNTGELFF
TRBV7-2	15	.	TRBJ2-7	TRBD2	TGTGCCAGCAGCTTAGTCGGGGGACTAGCAAACGAGCAGTACTTC	CASSLVGGLANEQYF
TRBV4-1	16	.	TRBJ2-1	.	TGCGCCAGCAGCCAAGATCTGAGGGGGACGGGCAATGAGCAGTTCTTC	CASSQDLRGTGNEQFF
TRBV5-1	13	.	TRBJ1-1	.	TGCGCCAGCAGCTTCCAGGGGTTCCCTGAAGCTTTCTTT	CASSFQGFPEAFF
TRBV7-9	13	.	TRBJ1-1	.	TGTGCCAGCAGCTTACAGGTGAACACTGAAGCTTTCTTT	CASSLQVNTEAFF
TRBV10-3	14	.	TRBJ2-1	.	TGTGCCATCAGTGAGGGGGGAGACGGCGATGAGCAGTTCTTC	CAISEGGDGDEQFF
TRBV28	12	.	TRBJ1-1	.	TGTGCCAGCAGTTTACCGGACCAGGAAGCTTTCTTT	CASSLPDQEAFF